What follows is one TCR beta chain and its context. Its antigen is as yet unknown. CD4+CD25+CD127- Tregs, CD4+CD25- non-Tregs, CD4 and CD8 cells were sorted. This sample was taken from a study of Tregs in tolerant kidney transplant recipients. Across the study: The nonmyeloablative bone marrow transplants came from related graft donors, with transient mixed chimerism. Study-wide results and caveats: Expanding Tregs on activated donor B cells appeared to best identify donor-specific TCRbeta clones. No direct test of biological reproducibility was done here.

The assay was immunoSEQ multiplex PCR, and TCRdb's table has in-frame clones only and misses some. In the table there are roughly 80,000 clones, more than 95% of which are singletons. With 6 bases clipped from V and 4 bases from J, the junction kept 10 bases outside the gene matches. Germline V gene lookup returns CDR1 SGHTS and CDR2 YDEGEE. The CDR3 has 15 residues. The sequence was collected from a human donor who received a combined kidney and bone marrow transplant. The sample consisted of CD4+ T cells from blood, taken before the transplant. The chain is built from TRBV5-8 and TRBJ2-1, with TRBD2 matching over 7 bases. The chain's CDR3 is CASTRGASGYNEQFF. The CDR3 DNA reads TGTGCCAGCACCCGAGGTGCTAGCGGATACAATGAGCAGTTCTTC.